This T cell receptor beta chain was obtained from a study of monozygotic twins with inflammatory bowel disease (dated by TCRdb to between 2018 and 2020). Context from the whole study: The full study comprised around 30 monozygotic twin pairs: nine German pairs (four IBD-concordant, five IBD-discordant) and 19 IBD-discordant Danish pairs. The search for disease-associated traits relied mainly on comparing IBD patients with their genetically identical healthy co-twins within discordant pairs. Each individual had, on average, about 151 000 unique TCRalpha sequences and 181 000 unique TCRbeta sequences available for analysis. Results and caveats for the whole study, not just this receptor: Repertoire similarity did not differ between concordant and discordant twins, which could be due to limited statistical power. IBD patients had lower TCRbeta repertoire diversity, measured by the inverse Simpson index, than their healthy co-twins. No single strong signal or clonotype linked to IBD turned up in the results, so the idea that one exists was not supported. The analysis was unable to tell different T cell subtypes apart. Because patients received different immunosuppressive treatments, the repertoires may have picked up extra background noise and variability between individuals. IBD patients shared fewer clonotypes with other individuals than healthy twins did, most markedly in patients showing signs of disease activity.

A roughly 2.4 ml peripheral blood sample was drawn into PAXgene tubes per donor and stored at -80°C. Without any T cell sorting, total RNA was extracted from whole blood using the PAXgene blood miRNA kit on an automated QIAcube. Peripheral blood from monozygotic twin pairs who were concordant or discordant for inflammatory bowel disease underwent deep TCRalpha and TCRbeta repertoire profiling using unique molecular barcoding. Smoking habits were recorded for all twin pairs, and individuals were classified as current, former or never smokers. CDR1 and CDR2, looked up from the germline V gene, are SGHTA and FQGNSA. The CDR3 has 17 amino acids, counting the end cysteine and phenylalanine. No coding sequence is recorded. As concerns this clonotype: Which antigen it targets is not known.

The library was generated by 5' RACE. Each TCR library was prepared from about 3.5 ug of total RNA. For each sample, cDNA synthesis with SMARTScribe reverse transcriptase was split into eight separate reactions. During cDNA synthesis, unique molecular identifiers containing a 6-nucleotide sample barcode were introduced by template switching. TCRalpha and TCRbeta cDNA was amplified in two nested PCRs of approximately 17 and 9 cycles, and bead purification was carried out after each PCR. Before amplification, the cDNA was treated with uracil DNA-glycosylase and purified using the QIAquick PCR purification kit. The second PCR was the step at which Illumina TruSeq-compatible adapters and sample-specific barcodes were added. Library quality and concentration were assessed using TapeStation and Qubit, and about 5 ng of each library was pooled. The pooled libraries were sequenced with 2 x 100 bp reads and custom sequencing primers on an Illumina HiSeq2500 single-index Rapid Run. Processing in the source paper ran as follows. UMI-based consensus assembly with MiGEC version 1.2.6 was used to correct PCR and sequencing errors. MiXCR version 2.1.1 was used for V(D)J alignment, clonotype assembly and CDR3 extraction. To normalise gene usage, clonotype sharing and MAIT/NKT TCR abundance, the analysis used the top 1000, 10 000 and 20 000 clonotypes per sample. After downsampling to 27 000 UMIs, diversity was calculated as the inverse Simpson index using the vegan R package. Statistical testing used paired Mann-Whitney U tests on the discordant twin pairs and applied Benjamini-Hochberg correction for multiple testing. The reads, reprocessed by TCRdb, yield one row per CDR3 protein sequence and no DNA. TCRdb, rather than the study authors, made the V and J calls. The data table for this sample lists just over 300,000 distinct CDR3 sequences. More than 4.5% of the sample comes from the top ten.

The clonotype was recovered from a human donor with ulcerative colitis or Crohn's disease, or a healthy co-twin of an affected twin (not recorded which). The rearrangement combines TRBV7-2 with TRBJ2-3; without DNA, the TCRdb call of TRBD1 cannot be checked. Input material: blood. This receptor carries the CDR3 CASSYSGAPRLTDTQYF.